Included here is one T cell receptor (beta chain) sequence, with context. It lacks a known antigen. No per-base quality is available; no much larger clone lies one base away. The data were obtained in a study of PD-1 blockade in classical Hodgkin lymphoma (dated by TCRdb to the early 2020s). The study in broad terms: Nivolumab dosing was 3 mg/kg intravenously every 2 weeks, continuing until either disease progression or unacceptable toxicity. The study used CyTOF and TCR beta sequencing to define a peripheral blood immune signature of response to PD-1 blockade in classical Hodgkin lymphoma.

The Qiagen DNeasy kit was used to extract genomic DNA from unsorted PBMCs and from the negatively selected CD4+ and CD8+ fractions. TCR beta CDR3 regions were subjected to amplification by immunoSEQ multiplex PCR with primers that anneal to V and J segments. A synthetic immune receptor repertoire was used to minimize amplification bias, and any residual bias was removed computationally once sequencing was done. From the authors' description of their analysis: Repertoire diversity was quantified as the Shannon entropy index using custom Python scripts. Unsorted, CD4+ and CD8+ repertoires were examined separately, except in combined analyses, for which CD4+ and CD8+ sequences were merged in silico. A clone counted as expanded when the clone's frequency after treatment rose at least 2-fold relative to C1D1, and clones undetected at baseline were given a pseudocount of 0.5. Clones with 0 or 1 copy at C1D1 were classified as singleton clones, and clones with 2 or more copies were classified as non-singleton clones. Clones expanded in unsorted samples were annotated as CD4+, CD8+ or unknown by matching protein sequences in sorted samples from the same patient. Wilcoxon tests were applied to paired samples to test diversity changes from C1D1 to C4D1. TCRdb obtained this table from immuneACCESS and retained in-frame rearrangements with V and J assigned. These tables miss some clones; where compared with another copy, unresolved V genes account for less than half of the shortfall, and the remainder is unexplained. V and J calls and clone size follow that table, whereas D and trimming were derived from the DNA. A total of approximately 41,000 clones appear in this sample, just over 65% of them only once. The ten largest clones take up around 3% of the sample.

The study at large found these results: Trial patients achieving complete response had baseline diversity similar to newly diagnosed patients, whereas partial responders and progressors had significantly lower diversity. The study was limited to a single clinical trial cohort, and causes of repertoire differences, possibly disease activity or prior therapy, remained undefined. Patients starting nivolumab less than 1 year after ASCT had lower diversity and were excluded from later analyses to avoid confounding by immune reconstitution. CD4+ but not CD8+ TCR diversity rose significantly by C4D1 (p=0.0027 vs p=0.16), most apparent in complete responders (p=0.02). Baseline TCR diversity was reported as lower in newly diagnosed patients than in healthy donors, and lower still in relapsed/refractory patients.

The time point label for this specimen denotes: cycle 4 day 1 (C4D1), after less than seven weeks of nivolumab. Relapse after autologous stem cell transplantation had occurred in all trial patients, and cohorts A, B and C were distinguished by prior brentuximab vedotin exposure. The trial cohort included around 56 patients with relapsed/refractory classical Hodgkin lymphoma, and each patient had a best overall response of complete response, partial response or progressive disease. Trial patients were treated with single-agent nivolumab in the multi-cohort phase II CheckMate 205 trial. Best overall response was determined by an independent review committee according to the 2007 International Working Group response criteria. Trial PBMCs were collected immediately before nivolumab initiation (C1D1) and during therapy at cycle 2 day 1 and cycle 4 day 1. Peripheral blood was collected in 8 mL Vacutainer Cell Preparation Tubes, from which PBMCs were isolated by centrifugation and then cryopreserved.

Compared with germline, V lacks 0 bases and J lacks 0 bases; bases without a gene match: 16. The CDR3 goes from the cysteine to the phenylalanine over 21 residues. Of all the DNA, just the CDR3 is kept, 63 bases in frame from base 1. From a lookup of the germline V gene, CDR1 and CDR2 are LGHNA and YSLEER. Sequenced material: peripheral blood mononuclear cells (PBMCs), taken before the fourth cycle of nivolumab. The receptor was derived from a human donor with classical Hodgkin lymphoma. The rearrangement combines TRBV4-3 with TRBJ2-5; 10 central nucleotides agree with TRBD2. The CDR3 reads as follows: CASSQEGAGGLAALYQETQYF. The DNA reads TGCGCCAGCAGCCAAGAGGGGGCAGGTGGACTAGCGGCCTTGTACCAAGAGACCCAGTACTTC.